This T cell receptor (beta chain) was identified in a study of control samples from healthy donors and cancer patients. The CDR3 is 11 residues long. The V and J ends lost 3 bases and 9 bases respectively, with 6 bases between them. This clone showed up many times. Measured with immunoSEQ multiplex PCR; TCRdb has only the in-frame clones, and not every one. This sample has some 210,000 clones, with 91% found just once. Material for sequencing was blood. The chain combines TRBV12-3 or TRBV12-4 with TRBJ1-5; D uncertain. The source is a man aged 25-40 years in good health. The CDR3 region is CASSFGTPQHF. The CDR3 region has the DNA TGTGCCAGCAGTTTTGGTACGCCCCAGCATTTT.